Following are 4 T cell receptor beta chains from one sample sequenced in a study of T cells in Graves' hyperthyroidism and ophthalmopathy. TCR beta CDR3 sequences were amplified from RNA transcripts. When the TCR CDR3 underwent first-round RT-PCR, the HTBI primer set was used. MiXCR, applied by TCRdb to the multiplex PCR reads, yields one record per CDR3 protein. The sample has a few hundred thousand distinct CDR3 sequences, around 42% seen once. The source material was peripheral blood or thyroid tissue (not recorded which). The origin of the receptors is a woman aged 18-29 years with Graves' hyperthyroidism.

This clonotype was counted ten times or more. This rearrangement joins TRBV7-2 to TRBJ1-5, with unresolved D. Germline V gene data show CDR1 as SGHTA and CDR2 as FQGNSA. CDR3 length: 13 residues. The V gene lost 5 bases and the J gene lost 5 bases, with 10 bases spanning the gap. The DNA for the CDR3 is TGTGCCAGCAGCCTAAGCGGGGATCAGCCCCAGCATTTT. Amino acids: CASSLSGDQPQHF.

This clonotype has ten or more counts. The chain links TRBV20-1 to TRBJ2-5, with TRBD2 identical over 8 bases. The germline V gene has CDR1 DFQATT and CDR2 SNEGSKA (reference sequence). This CDR3 has 16 amino acids. J was trimmed by 9 bases and V by 6 bases; bases with no gene match: 21. The CDR3 bases are TGCAGTGCCCCCCCACGGCGGGAGGCCCAGCCGGGGGCCCAGTACTTC. The encoded protein is CSAPPRREAQPGAQYF.

The chain uses TRBV9 and TRBJ2-5, with D perhaps matching TRBD1 (6 bases). Germline CDR1 SGDLS, CDR2 YYNGEE. V was clipped by 4 bases and J by 5 bases, with 18 bases between them. This CDR3 region has 15 residues. CDR3 nucleotide sequence: TGTGCCAGCAGCCAAGATGGGGGCAGGGTTGAGACCCAGTACTTC. Translated: CASSQDGGRVETQYF.

This clonotype was picked up many times. The CDR3 loop reads CASATGTANTGELFF. Here the CDR3 DNA reads TGCGCCAGCGCAACCGGGACAGCGAACACCGGGGAGCTGTTTTTT. The chain carries TRBV5-1 and TRBJ2-2; 7 nucleotides align to TRBD1. The J segment lost 0 bases and the V segment lost 7 bases, leaving 6 bases of the junction unmatched. The CDR3 is made up of 15 amino acids. Germline lookup yields CDR1 SGHRS and CDR2 YFSETQ.